These 27 T cell receptor beta chains came from one sample sequenced in a study of cytomegalovirus exposure and HLA in healthy donors. Researchers ran the PCR with 60 Vbeta and 13 Jbeta primers. Profiled with immunoSEQ multiplex PCR; TCRdb holds only in-frame clones, not every one. This sample has about 160,000 clones; roughly 80% occur once, and the top ten carry about 4.3%. Source material: PBMCs. The origin of the receptors is a man aged 25 to 40 in good health and CMV-seronegative.

The chain carries TRBV4-3 and TRBJ1-1; D might be TRBD1 (5 bases). The germline CDR1 and CDR2 sequences are LGHNA and YSLEER. The CDR3 loop spans 15 amino acids. The germline V and J ends were trimmed by 1 base and 4 bases, with 13 bases remaining between them. The CDR3 reads CASSQVLGPSTEAFF. The CDR3 coding sequence is TGCGCCAGCAGCCAAGTTCTGGGGCCCAGCACTGAAGCTTTCTTT.

This clone was found once. The chain couples TRBV1 to TRBJ1-2. TRBV1 is tagged as a pseudogene. This CDR3 contains 13 residues. The CDR3 nucleotides read TGCACCAGCAGCCCACGGGAGGCCTATGGCTACACCTTC. Translation: CTSSPREAYGYTF.

The rearrangement joins TRBV29-1 to TRBJ2-7; D is ambiguous. The germline CDR1 and CDR2 sequences are SQVTM and ANQGSEA. The CDR3 contains 13 residues. The V gene lost 2 bases and the J gene lost 4 bases, with 12 bases spanning the gap. CDR3: CSVELEQTYEQYF. CDR3 nucleotides: TGCAGCGTTGAACTTGAACAAACGTACGAGCAGTACTTC.

V and J are TRBV19 and TRBJ2-6, with a possible D match to TRBD2 (5 bases). The germline V gene has CDR1 LNHDA and CDR2 SQIVND (reference sequence). V dropped 6 bases and J dropped 4 bases, with 10 bases sitting between them. The CDR3 has 14 residues. The CDR3 nucleotides are TGTGCCAGTAGGGAGGTCTCCGGGGCCAACGTCCTGACTTTC. This gives the protein CASREVSGANVLTF.

In this sample, this clone turned up a few times. The V and J genes are TRBV11-2 and TRBJ2-7; TRBD2 agrees at 14 bases. This CDR3 comprises 16 residues. V was clipped by 6 bases and J by 4 bases; unmatched bases: 8. CDR1 and CDR2 from the germline V gene are SGHAT and FQNNGV. The CDR3 region is CASSRGTSGSFYEQYF. DNA of the CDR3: TGTGCCAGCAGTCGAGGGACTAGCGGGAGTTTTTACGAGCAGTACTTC.

The chain couples TRBV6-5 to TRBJ2-2; TRBD1 is a possible D gene (5 bases). CDR1 is MNHEY and CDR2 is SVGAGI in the germline V gene. CDR3 size: 15 residues. Trimming removed 7 bases from V and 2 bases from J, with 14 bases in between. For the CDR3, the DNA is TGTGCCAGCACCACAGGTGCAGAAAACACCGGGGAGCTGTTTTTT. It yields the protein CASTTGAENTGELFF.

This clone was counted between two and nine times. The chain employs TRBV11-2 and TRBJ1-2, with D possibly being TRBD1 (6 bases). V lost 1 base and J lost 8, with 14 bases in between. There are 14 residues in the CDR3. Germline lookup yields CDR1 SGHAT and CDR2 FQNNGV. The chain's CDR3 is CASSLVTGRGGYTF. The CDR3 nucleotides read TGTGCCAGCAGCTTAGTGACAGGACGAGGGGGCTACACCTTC.

This chain joins TRBV25-1 and TRBJ2-7, with TRBD2 matching over 8 bases. V dropped 4 bases and J dropped 3; count of bases not matched to a gene: 5. Per the germline V gene, CDR1 is MGHDK and CDR2 is SYGVNS. CDR3 length: 14 amino acids. The DNA of the CDR3 is TGTGCCAGCAGTGTGGGGAGCGGGAGCTACGAGCAGTACTTC. As protein: CASSVGSGSYEQYF.

The J gene is TRBJ1-5, the V gene TRBV11-2; D gene uncertain. Germline-derived CDR1 and CDR2 are SGHAT and FQNNGV. Trimming stripped 0 bases from V and 5 bases from J, with 11 bases between. The length of the CDR3 is 15 residues. The CDR3: CASSLDHESHQPQHF. CDR3 DNA: TGTGCCAGCAGCTTAGATCATGAGAGCCATCAGCCCCAGCATTTT.

J is TRBJ1-4 and V is TRBV30; 8 bases match TRBD1. The V and J ends lost 4 bases and 7 bases, in that order; junction bases with no gene match: 2. CDR1 GTSNPN and CDR2 SVGIG come from the germline V gene (reference sequence). This CDR3 is built from 12 residues. CDR3 nucleotide sequence: TGTGCCTGGATAGACAGGGGTGAAAAACTGTTTTTT. As protein: CAWIDRGEKLFF. Full variable domain (missing parts from reference TRBV30 and TRBJ1-4): SQTIHQWPATLVQPVGSPLSLECTVEGTSNPNLYWYRQAAGRGLQLLFYSVGIGQISSEVPQNLSASRPQDRQFILSSKKLLLSDSGFYLCAWIDRGEKLFFGSGTQLSVL.

A few counts support this clone. The chain recombines TRBV16 with TRBJ1-1; D unclear. V dropped 4 bases and J dropped 6 bases, with 15 bases sitting between them. The CDR3 is 14 amino acids. CDR1 and CDR2 from the germline V gene are KGHSY and FQNENV. CDR3 DNA sequence: TGTGCCAGCAGCCCCCTAGTCGAGGGCCCTGAAGCTTTCTTT. Amino acids: CASSPLVEGPEAFF. Full variable domain (remainder filled in from reference TRBV16 and TRBJ1-1): GEEVAQTPKHLVRGEGQKAKLYCAPIKGHSYVFWYQQVLKNEFKFLISFQNENVFDETGMPKERFSAKCLPNSPCSLEIQATKLEDSAVYFCASSPLVEGPEAFFGQGTRLTVV.

This CDR3 reads CASSPDRDYEQYF. The CDR3 bases are TGTGCCAGCAGCCCGGACAGGGACTACGAGCAGTACTTC. The chain has TRBV7-2 and TRBJ2-7; 8 bases fit TRBD1. Germline V lookup: CDR1 SGHTA, CDR2 FQGNSA. V lost 5 bases to trimming and J lost 3 bases; unmatched junction nucleotides: 3. The CDR3 covers 13 residues.

This clone appeared a single time. The J gene is TRBJ2-7, the V gene TRBV9; perhaps TRBD2 as D (6 bases). Germline V gives CDR1 SGDLS, CDR2 YYNGEE. The CDR3 covers 15 residues. Trimming cost V 2 bases and J 2 bases, with 14 bases left between them. In DNA form, the CDR3 reads TGTGCCAGCAGCGTTTCCCCTAGCGCCGCCTACGAGCAGTACTTC. It is translated as CASSVSPSAAYEQYF.

A remark on this clone: The germline gene is not matched at one end of the junction; a read error may be the cause. The chain employs TRBV5-1 and TRBJ2-5, with 8 bases aligning to TRBD2. CDR1 is SGHRS, CDR2 YFSETQ, per germline. The length of the CDR3 is 17 residues. CDR3 nucleotides: TGCGCCAGCAGGTTGGGAGTGGCGGGAGGCGTTGAAGAGACCCAGTACTTC. This translates into CASRLGVAGGVEETQYF.

This clone was seen only once. This chain links TRBV30 with TRBJ1-4; D possibly corresponds to TRBD1 (5 bases). V lost 5 bases to trimming and J lost 4 bases, with 14 bases between them. The CDR3 totals 14 residues. Germline V CDR1 and CDR2: GTSNPN, SVGIG (reference sequence). CDR3 sequence: CAWGFGGNNEKLFF. The CDR3 DNA reads TGTGCCTGGGGGTTCGGGGGAAATAATGAAAAACTGTTTTTT. Variable domain in full (rest from reference TRBV30 and TRBJ1-4): SQTIHQWPATLVQPVGSPLSLECTVEGTSNPNLYWYRQAAGRGLQLLFYSVGIGQISSEVPQNLSASRPQDRQFILSSKKLLLSDSGFYLCAWGFGGNNEKLFFGSGTQLSVL.

This clone has just a few counts. The genes are TRBV25-1 and TRBJ1-1; TRBD1 agrees at 9 bases. From germline, CDR1 is MGHDK and CDR2 SYGVNS. V gave up 4 bases and J gave up 4 bases; unmatched junction bases: 4. CDR3 length equals 14 residues. CDR3 sequence reads: CASSVGQGVTEAFF. CDR3 sequence (DNA): TGTGCCAGCAGTGTGGGACAGGGTGTCACTGAAGCTTTCTTT.

This rearrangement joins TRBV4-2 to TRBJ2-5; 7 bases are a match to TRBD1. The CDR3 covers 16 residues. The V segment lost 3 bases and the J segment 0 bases; nucleotides outside the gene matches: 7. The V gene's germline CDR1 is LGHNA and CDR2 YNFKEQ. The CDR3 loop is CASSHPGTENQETQYF. The CDR3 nucleotides are TGTGCCAGCAGCCATCCCGGGACAGAGAACCAAGAGACCCAGTACTTC.

The V gene is TRBV7-9, the J gene TRBJ2-5, with D perhaps TRBD2 (5 bases). The CDR3 spans 12 residues. Trimming left V 8 bases short and J 5 bases short, with 12 bases between. Germline V CDR1 and CDR2: SEHNR, FQNEAQ (reference sequence). The CDR3 here is CASGGGGETQYF. CDR3 nucleotides: TGTGCCAGCGGCGGAGGTGGGGAGACCCAGTACTTC.

The V gene is TRBV4-3, the J gene TRBJ1-3; D remains unclear. Trimming shortened V by 0 bases and J by 2 bases, and 11 bases separated the two germline ends. CDR3 size: 16 residues. Germline-derived CDR1 and CDR2 are LGHNA and YSLEER. The chain's CDR3 is CASSQDAEEPGNTIYF. CDR3 nucleotide sequence: TGCGCCAGCAGCCAAGATGCGGAGGAACCTGGAAACACCATATATTTT.

The gene calls are TRBV5-5 and TRBJ1-5; D not certain. This CDR3 is built from 16 residues. V was shortened by 0 bases and J by 3 bases, with 13 bases between the two germline ends. Germline V gene sequence: CDR1 SGHKS, CDR2 YYEKEE (reference sequence). This CDR3 reads CASSLGLPGLNQPQHF. In DNA, the CDR3 is TGTGCCAGCAGCTTGGGGCTTCCTGGGCTCAATCAGCCCCAGCATTTT.

This chain connects TRBV18 to TRBJ1-1, with D perhaps TRBD1 (5 bases). Per germline, CDR1 KGHSH and CDR2 LQKENI. The V and J ends lost 6 bases and 1 base respectively, with 18 bases between them. The CDR3 loop spans 16 amino acids. CDR3 in amino acids: CASSRNRNTENTEAFF. The CDR3 nucleotides are TGTGCCAGCTCCCGGAACAGGAACACTGAGAACACTGAAGCTTTCTTT.

The chain is built from TRBV5-1 and TRBJ2-3, with D uncertain. V lost 4 bases and J lost 2, with 8 bases in between. CDR1 and CDR2 from the germline V gene are SGHRS and YFSETQ. CDR3 length equals 13 residues. The CDR3 loop is CASSPTPTDTQYF. CDR3 sequence (DNA): TGCGCCAGCAGCCCTACCCCCACAGATACGCAGTATTTT.

This clone has ten or more counts. The V gene is TRBV27, the J gene TRBJ2-7; 11 bases align to TRBD2. The germline V gene encodes CDR1 MNHEY and CDR2 SMNVEV (reference sequence). V trimming: 6 bases; J trimming: 4 bases; junction bases outside the gene matches: 5. The CDR3 contains 14 residues. CDR3 loop: CASSGTSGAYEQYF. DNA for the CDR3: TGTGCCAGCAGCGGGACTAGCGGTGCTTACGAGCAGTACTTC.

The CDR3 DNA is TGTGCCAGCAGCTTAGCCTCCGAAGCTTTCTTT. Amino acids: CASSLASEAFF. The J gene is TRBJ1-1, the V gene TRBV7-9; D gene uncertain. The CDR3 loop spans 11 amino acids. Germline loops: CDR1 SEHNR, CDR2 FQNEAQ (reference sequence). V lost 0 bases and J 8 bases, leaving 4 bases between the germline ends.

The chain is built from TRBV2 and TRBJ1-2, with D unclear. Germline-derived CDR1 and CDR2 are SNHLY and FYNNEI. CDR3 length: 15 residues. The V end lost 4 bases, the J end lost 7 bases, and 19 bases lay between the germline ends. In DNA form, the CDR3 reads TGTGCCAGCAGTGGTGGGAGGGTAGGTGCCGGTGGCTACACCTTC. It encodes CASSGGRVGAGGYTF.

V and J are TRBV4-3 and TRBJ1-4; 8 bases agree with TRBD1. The CDR3 runs to 14 residues. The V gene end was trimmed by 4 bases and the J gene end by 7 bases; junction bases not matched to a gene: 5. Germline V gene sequence: CDR1 LGHNA, CDR2 YSLEER. The DNA of the CDR3 is TGCGCCAGCAGCCCTTCGGACAGGGCTGAAAAACTGTTTTTT. This encodes CASSPSDRAEKLFF.

The chain joins TRBV5-1 to TRBJ2-2; no clear D. The CDR3 totals 15 residues. V lost 0 bases and J 1 base, leaving 7 bases between the germline ends. The germline V gene encodes CDR1 SGHRS and CDR2 YFSETQ. CDR3 sequence reads: CASSLGQLNTGELFF. DNA for the CDR3: TGCGCCAGCAGCTTGGGGCAGTTGAACACCGGGGAGCTGTTTTTT. The variable domain in full, with the rest retrieved from reference TRBV5-1 and TRBJ2-2, is KAGVTQTPRYLIKTRGQQVTLSCSPISGHRSVSWYQQTPGQGLQFLFEYFSETQRNKGNFPGRFSGRQFSNSRSEMNVSTLELGDSALYLCASSLGQLNTGELFFGEGSRLTVL.